The source of this TCR beta chain is a study of CD8 T cells in Susac syndrome. Germline CDR1 reads SGDLS; CDR2 reads YYNGEE. The CDR3 sequence is 17 residues long. With 0 bases removed from V and 5 bases from J, the gap between germline ends came to 20 bases. The T cells that were sequenced for TCR beta were CD8+ and CD4+ cells from blood. Treatment-naive patients with stable or active relapsing-remitting disease were the multiple sclerosis controls. CD8+ and CD4+ T cells were negatively isolated; TEMRA cells were FACS-enriched. Random hexamers were used to reverse transcribe the RNA input (0.5 to 1 ug). The immunoSEQ assay covered 54 Vbeta and 13 Jbeta segments for CDR3. TCRdb passed the immunoSEQ multiplex PCR reads through MiXCR, listing each CDR3 protein once. The sample lists some 130,000 distinct CDR3 sequences, approximately 94% occurring once.

The TCR sequence derives from a human donor with multiple sclerosis. Input material: CD4+ T cells from PBMCs. This rearrangement joins TRBV9 to TRBJ2-5; TRBD2 is a possible D gene (6 bases). This CDR3 is CASSVAALLGGGETQYF. CDR3 in DNA: TGTGCCAGCAGCGTAGCAGCCCTCTTGGGGGGAGGTGAGACCCAGTACTTC.